The T cell receptor (beta chain) described here comes from a study of blood T cell repertoires in COVID-19. Sequencing used immunoSEQ multiplex PCR; TCRdb keeps in-frame clones, though not all of them. Here the sample spans 15,000 to 20,000 clones, roughly 80% being singletons. This CDR3 is built from 14 residues. Germline lookup yields CDR1 SEHNR and CDR2 FQNEAQ (reference sequence). Trimming cost V 1 base and J 8 bases, with 14 bases left between them. The source of this sequence is a man aged 55 to 69 with active or convalescent COVID-19. The material sequenced was peripheral blood. The chain joins TRBV7-9 to TRBJ1-2, with D possibly matching TRBD1 (5 bases). The CDR3 DNA is TGTGCCAGCAGCTTAGGGGGTCCGGGGGTCGGCTACACCTTC. Amino acids: CASSLGGPGVGYTF.